This T cell receptor (beta chain) was documented in a study of blood T cell repertoires in COVID-19. For the study at large: COVID-19 samples from acute and convalescent phases originated in the United States, Italy and Spain.

The method was immunoSEQ multiplex PCR; TCRdb's version includes in-frame clones alone and lacks a portion of them. The table lists some 90,000 clones, about 80% of them singletons. V was clipped by 3 bases and J by 3 bases; unmatched bases: 6. This CDR3 is built from 16 residues. CDR1 and CDR2 from the germline V gene are SQVTM and ANQGSEA. This chain connects TRBV29-1 to TRBJ2-3; 13 bases map to TRBD2. This clonotype was sampled from a man between 65 and 85 years old with active or convalescent COVID-19. The specimen was peripheral blood. Written as DNA, the CDR3 is TGCAGCGTTGAGGGGACTAGCGGGATGGGAACAGATACGCAGTATTTT. It specifies CSVEGTSGMGTDTQYF.